This is a list of T cell receptor beta chains from one sample in a study of blood T cell repertoires in COVID-19. Sequencing was performed with immunoSEQ multiplex PCR; in TCRdb, only in-frame clones are kept and a portion is missing. Counted here are some 140,000 clones, about four fifths occurring once; the ten biggest clones make up about an eighth. The sample consisted of peripheral blood. The origin of the receptors is a man older than 75 with acute or convalescent COVID-19. The CDR3 runs from the conserved cysteine through the conserved F or W. A D gene is named only where the DNA matches it firmly. The size field is filled for only some rows; it gives once, few, many or a size class.

V gene: TRBV7-9; J gene: TRBJ1-2; D gene: NA; clone size: NA; CDR3 DNA: TGTGCCAGCAGCCCTGGTGGGGGGGGCGGCTACACCTTC; CDR3 protein: CASSPGGGGGYTF
V gene: TRBV2; J gene: TRBJ2-1; D gene: NA; clone size: NA; CDR3 DNA: TGTGCCAGCAGTCCGATGAGCTCAGGAACCCCCTCCTACAATGAGCAGTTCTTC; CDR3 protein: CASSPMSSGTPSYNEQFF
V gene: TRBV5-1; J gene: TRBJ2-2; D gene: NA; clone size: NA; CDR3 DNA: TGCGCCAGCAGCTTGGAAGGGGGGAACACCGGGGAGCTGTTTTTT; CDR3 protein: CASSLEGGNTGELFF
V gene: TRBV20-1; J gene: TRBJ2-7; D gene: TRBD2; clone size: NA; CDR3 DNA: TGCAGTGCTAGTCCTGGGGCTAGCGGGGGAAGCGAGCAGTACTTC; CDR3 protein: CSASPGASGGSEQYF
V gene: TRBV7-9; J gene: TRBJ2-5; D gene: NA; clone size: NA; CDR3 DNA: TGTGCCAGCAGCTTATCGGCGGAAGAGACCCAGTACTTC; CDR3 protein: CASSLSAEETQYF
V gene: TRBV7-3; J gene: TRBJ1-1; D gene: NA; clone size: NA; CDR3 DNA: TGTGCCAGCAGTAGGGGGGGTTCGAACACTGAAGCTTTCTTT; CDR3 protein: CASSRGGSNTEAFF
V gene: TRBV7-2; J gene: TRBJ1-2; D gene: NA; clone size: few; CDR3 DNA: TGTGCCAGCAGCCCACTACTAGGACAGACAAGCTCTAACTATGGCTACACCTTC; CDR3 protein: CASSPLLGQTSSNYGYTF
V gene: TRBV5-4; J gene: TRBJ2-7; D gene: TRBD1; clone size: NA; CDR3 DNA: TGTGCCAGCAGCTTGGCCGAGGCAGGGGGTTCCTACGAGCAGTACTTC; CDR3 protein: CASSLAEAGGSYEQYF
V gene: TRBV6-5; J gene: TRBJ2-1; D gene: NA; clone size: NA; CDR3 DNA: TGTGCCAGCAGACTACAGGGTTTTGGTGATGAGCAGTTCTTC; CDR3 protein: CASRLQGFGDEQFF
V gene: TRBV7-3; J gene: TRBJ1-2; D gene: NA; clone size: NA; CDR3 DNA: TGTGCCAGCAGCTTAACGGCAGGGAACTATGGCTACACCTTC; CDR3 protein: CASSLTAGNYGYTF
V gene: TRBV15; J gene: TRBJ2-2; D gene: TRBD1; clone size: NA; CDR3 DNA: TGTGCCACCAGCAGATATCTGACAGGGACGAACACCGGGGAGCTGTTTTTT; CDR3 protein: CATSRYLTGTNTGELFF
V gene: TRBV7-3; J gene: TRBJ2-7; D gene: TRBD1; clone size: NA; CDR3 DNA: TGTGCCAGCAGCCCCGGACAGGGTCCCTACGAGCAGTACTTC; CDR3 protein: CASSPGQGPYEQYF
V gene: TRBV2; J gene: TRBJ2-5; D gene: TRBD1; clone size: NA; CDR3 DNA: TGTGCCAGCAATGACAGGGGGACAGAGACCCAGTACTTC; CDR3 protein: CASNDRGTETQYF
V gene: TRBV6-2/TRBV6-3; J gene: TRBJ1-6; D gene: TRBD1; clone size: once; CDR3 DNA: TGTGCCAGCAGTTACTCCGGGACAGGTGATTCACCCCTCCACTTT; CDR3 protein: CASSYSGTGDSPLHF
V gene: TRBV7-2; J gene: TRBJ1-1; D gene: NA; clone size: once; CDR3 DNA: TGTGCCAGCAGCTTCGGTACAGGGAACACTGAAGCTTTCTTT; CDR3 protein: CASSFGTGNTEAFF
V gene: TRBV5-4; J gene: TRBJ1-1; D gene: TRBD1; clone size: NA; CDR3 DNA: TGTGCCAGCAGCCTCAGACAGGGGGCTCAAGCTTTCTTT; CDR3 protein: CASSLRQGAQAFF
V gene: TRBV29-1; J gene: TRBJ1-3; D gene: NA; clone size: NA; CDR3 DNA: TGCAGCGTTCGAGGTACTGGAAACACCATATATTTT; CDR3 protein: CSVRGTGNTIYF
V gene: TRBV28; J gene: TRBJ2-5; D gene: NA; clone size: NA; CDR3 DNA: TGTGCCAGCAGGCGGACCGGGACACAAGCAAGGACCCAGTACTTC; CDR3 protein: CASRRTGTQARTQYF
V gene: TRBV19; J gene: TRBJ2-3; D gene: NA; clone size: NA; CDR3 DNA: TGTGCCAGTAGTATAGATCCGCAGGCTAGCACAGATACGCAGTATTTT; CDR3 protein: CASSIDPQASTDTQYF
V gene: TRBV4-2; J gene: TRBJ1-2; D gene: TRBD1; clone size: NA; CDR3 DNA: TGTGCCAGCAGCCAGCCCAGGGGGCGCGACTATGGCTACACCTTC; CDR3 protein: CASSQPRGRDYGYTF
V gene: TRBV5-4; J gene: TRBJ1-1; D gene: NA; clone size: few; CDR3 DNA: TGTGCCAGCTCAGGGAACACTGAAGCTTTCTTT; CDR3 protein: CASSGNTEAFF
V gene: TRBV7-2; J gene: TRBJ2-2; D gene: NA; clone size: NA; CDR3 DNA: TGTGCCAGCAGCTTAGAAGGGAGAAACACCGGGGAGCTGTTTTTT; CDR3 protein: CASSLEGRNTGELFF
V gene: TRBV5-1; J gene: TRBJ2-5; D gene: TRBD1; clone size: NA; CDR3 DNA: TGCGCCAGCAGCGCGACAGGGGGCGGAGAGACCCAGTACTTC; CDR3 protein: CASSATGGGETQYF
V gene: TRBV28; J gene: TRBJ2-3; D gene: TRBD2; clone size: NA; CDR3 DNA: TGTGCCACCGAAAGCGGGGTGGCAGATACGCAGTATTTT; CDR3 protein: CATESGVADTQYF